The 11 T cell receptor beta chains below come from one sample, sequenced in a study of identical twins' blood T cells. TCRdb re-analysed the 5' RACE reads in MiXCR, keeping a single row per CDR3 protein. Found here are hundreds of thousands of distinct CDR3 sequences, roughly 28% of them singletons; the top ten hold 6.1%. Input material: PBMCs. Receptors were obtained from a woman aged 18-49 years in good health.

The chain couples TRBV29-1 to TRBJ1-1; maybe TRBD1 (5 bases). Germline values: CDR1 SQVTM, CDR2 ANQGSEA. Trimming stripped 6 bases from V and 2 bases from J, with 13 bases between. This CDR3 region has 13 residues. CDR3 sequence (DNA): TGCAGCGTGGGACCGGACGGTAACACTGAAGCTTTCTTT. It translates to CSVGPDGNTEAFF.

The table lists this clonotype with many counts. The gene calls are TRBV6-5 and TRBJ2-7, with D perhaps TRBD1 or TRBD2 (6 bases each). Per germline, CDR1 MNHEY and CDR2 SVGAGI. There are 12 residues in the CDR3. The CDR3 DNA is TGTGCAGTATCCGGGGGCTTTGGCGAGCAGTACTTC. Translating gives CAVSGGFGEQYF.

This clonotype showed up just a few times. The chain couples TRBV18 to TRBJ1-2; D is unresolved. CDR3 length equals 15 residues. CDR1 is KGHSH and CDR2 is LQKENI in the germline V gene. The V end lost 0 bases, the J end lost 1 base, and 9 bases lay between the germline ends. The CDR3 DNA sequence: TGTGCCAGCTCACCACCGTCGACGGTTAACTATGGCTACACCTTC. It encodes CASSPPSTVNYGYTF.

This CDR3 is CASRDSSTDTQYF. The CDR3 nucleotides are TGTGCCAGCCGGGACAGCAGCACAGATACGCAGTATTTT. V is TRBV6-6 and J is TRBJ2-3; 7 bases line up with TRBD1. The CDR3 sequence is 13 residues long. V was pared by 8 bases and J by 0 bases, with 2 bases of the junction left unmatched. CDR1 and CDR2 from the germline V gene are MNHNY and SVGAGI (reference sequence).

The chain uses TRBV5-1 and TRBJ2-3; no reliable D call. Trimming took off 4 bases at V and 0 bases at J, with 12 bases between the two ends. This CDR3 has 15 residues. Per the germline V gene, CDR1 is SGHRS and CDR2 is YFSETQ. The CDR3 region is CASSPAFGSTDTQYF. The CDR3 nucleotides read TGCGCCAGCAGCCCAGCTTTCGGCAGCACAGATACGCAGTATTTT.

Only a few counts were recorded for this clonotype. V is TRBV10-3 and J is TRBJ1-1, with 7 nucleotides matching TRBD1. This CDR3 has 11 amino acids. Germline CDR1 and CDR2: ENHRY and SYGVKD. The V segment lost 10 bases and the J segment 4 bases; nucleotides outside the gene matches: 3. The CDR3 DNA is TGTGCCAACTCAGGGGGCACTGAAGCTTTCTTT. Translating gives CANSGGTEAFF.

The V and J genes are TRBV10-3 and TRBJ2-3; no reliable D call. This CDR3 contains 11 residues. The germline V and J ends were trimmed by 10 bases and 0 bases, with 5 bases remaining between them. From germline, CDR1 is ENHRY and CDR2 SYGVKD. CDR3 region: CATLSTDTQYF. CDR3 bases: TGTGCCACCCTTAGCACAGATACGCAGTATTTT.

The chain couples TRBV20-1 to TRBJ2-2, with a tentative D call TRBD2 (6 bases). Per germline, CDR1 DFQATT and CDR2 SNEGSKA (reference sequence). The CDR3 runs to 15 residues. The V and J ends lost 7 bases and 2 bases respectively, with 17 bases between them. CDR3 nucleotides: TGCAGTGTTAGGGACGCGGGAACTAACACCGGGGAGCTGTTTTTT. Amino acid sequence: CSVRDAGTNTGELFF.

The chain carries TRBV6-2 or TRBV6-3 and TRBJ1-1, with TRBD1 matching 7 bases. Per germline, CDR1 MNHEY and CDR2 SVGEGT. CDR3 length: 15 amino acids. V gave up 7 bases and J gave up 1 base; unmatched junction bases: 9. The CDR3 loop reads CASKKRDRPNTEAFF. CDR3 coding DNA: TGTGCCAGCAAGAAAAGGGACAGACCGAACACTGAAGCTTTCTTT.

This clonotype was seen a few times. V is TRBV6-5 and J is TRBJ1-1; maybe TRBD1 (6 bases). This CDR3 comprises 14 residues. Germline V gene data show CDR1 as MNHEY and CDR2 as SVGAGI. Trimming shortened V by 5 bases and J by 4 bases, and 14 bases separated the two germline ends. CDR3 loop: CASSPQGQGTEAFF. The DNA of the CDR3 is TGTGCCAGCAGTCCACAGGGCCAGGGCACTGAAGCTTTCTTT.

J is TRBJ1-1 and V is TRBV20-1; D uncertain. The V end was cut by 0 bases, the J end by 2 bases, with 4 bases between. Germline V gene sequence: CDR1 DFQATT, CDR2 SNEGSKA (reference sequence). The length of the CDR3 is 12 residues. CDR3 residues: CSARDANTEAFF. The CDR3 coding sequence is TGCAGTGCTAGAGATGCAAACACTGAAGCTTTCTTT.